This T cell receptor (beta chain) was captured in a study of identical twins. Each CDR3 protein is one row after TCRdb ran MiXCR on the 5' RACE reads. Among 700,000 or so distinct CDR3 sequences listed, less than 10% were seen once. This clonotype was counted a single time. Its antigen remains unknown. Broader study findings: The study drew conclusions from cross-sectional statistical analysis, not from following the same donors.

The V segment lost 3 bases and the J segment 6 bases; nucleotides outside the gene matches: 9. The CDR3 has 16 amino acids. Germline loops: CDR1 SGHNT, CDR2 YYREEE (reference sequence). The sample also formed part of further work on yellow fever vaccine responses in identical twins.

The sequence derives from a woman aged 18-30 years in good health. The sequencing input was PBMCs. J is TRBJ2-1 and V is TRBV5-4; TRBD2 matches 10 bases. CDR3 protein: CASSWGPLAGSNEQFF. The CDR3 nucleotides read TGTGCCAGCAGCTGGGGACCACTAGCGGGGAGCAATGAGCAGTTCTTC. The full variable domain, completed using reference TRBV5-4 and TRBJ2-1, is ETGVTQSPTHLIKTRGQQVTLRCSSQSGHNTVSWYQQALGQGPQFIFQYYREEENGRGNFPPRFSGLQFPNYSSELNVNALELDDSALYLCASSWGPLAGSNEQFFGPGTRLTVL.